The sequence of this T cell receptor beta chain was determined in a study of control samples from healthy donors and cancer patients. Clones were sequenced by immunoSEQ multiplex PCR, and TCRdb holds only the in-frame ones, with some missing. The sample carries tens of thousands of clones, 93% recorded once. V dropped 5 bases and J dropped 7; count of bases not matched to a gene: 12. Germline CDR1 MNHEY, CDR2 SVGEGT. The CDR3 covers 16 residues. The source is a woman aged 40 to 50 with lung cancer. Material for sequencing was PBMCs. The chain couples TRBV6-2 or TRBV6-3 to TRBJ2-5; TRBD2 aligns across 11 bases. CDR3 protein: CASSDPSGTSGRTQYF. The CDR3 region has the DNA TGTGCCAGCAGTGACCCTTCCGGGACTAGCGGTAGGACCCAGTACTTC.